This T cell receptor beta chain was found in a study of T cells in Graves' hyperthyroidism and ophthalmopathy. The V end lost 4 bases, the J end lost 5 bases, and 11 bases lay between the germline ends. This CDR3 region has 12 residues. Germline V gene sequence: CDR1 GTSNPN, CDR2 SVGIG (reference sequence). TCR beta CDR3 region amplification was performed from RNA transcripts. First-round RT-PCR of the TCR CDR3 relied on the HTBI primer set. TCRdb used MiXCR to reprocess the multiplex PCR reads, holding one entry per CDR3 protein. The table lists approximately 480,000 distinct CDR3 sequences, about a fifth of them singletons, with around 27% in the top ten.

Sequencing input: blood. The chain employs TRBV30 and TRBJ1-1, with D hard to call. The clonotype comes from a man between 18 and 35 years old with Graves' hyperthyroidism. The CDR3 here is CAWTGSGTEAFF. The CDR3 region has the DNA TGTGCCTGGACGGGCTCGGGAACTGAAGCTTTCTTT.